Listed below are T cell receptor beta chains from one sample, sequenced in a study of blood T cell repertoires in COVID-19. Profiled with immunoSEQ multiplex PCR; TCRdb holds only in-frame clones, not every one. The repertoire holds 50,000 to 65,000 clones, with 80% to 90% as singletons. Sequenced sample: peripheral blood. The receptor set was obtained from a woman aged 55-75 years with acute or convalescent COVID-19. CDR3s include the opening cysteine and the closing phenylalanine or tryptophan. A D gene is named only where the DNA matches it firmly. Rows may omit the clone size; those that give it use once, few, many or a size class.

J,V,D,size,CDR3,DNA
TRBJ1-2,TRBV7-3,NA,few,CASSLNGGGSQGGGYTF,TGTGCCAGCAGCTTAAACGGTGGAGGGTCGCAGGGCGGGGGCTACACCTTC
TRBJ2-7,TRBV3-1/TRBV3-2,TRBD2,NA,CASSQDPFTSGSEQYF,TGTGCCAGCAGCCAAGATCCGTTCACTAGCGGGAGCGAGCAGTACTTC
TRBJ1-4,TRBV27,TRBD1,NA,CASSFTGGSEKLFF,TGTGCCAGCAGTTTCACAGGGGGGAGTGAAAAACTGTTTTTT
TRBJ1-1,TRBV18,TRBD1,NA,CASSRRQGAENTEAFF,TGTGCCAGCTCACGGCGACAGGGGGCTGAGAACACTGAAGCTTTCTTT
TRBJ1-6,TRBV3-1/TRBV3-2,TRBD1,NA,CASTYGQGVGSPLHF,TGTGCCAGCACCTACGGACAGGGCGTCGGCTCACCCCTCCACTTT
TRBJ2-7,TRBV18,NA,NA,CASSPAGSYEQYF,TGTGCCAGCTCACCAGCAGGGTCCTACGAGCAGTACTTC
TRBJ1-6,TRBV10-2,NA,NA,CASSETGGNSPLHF,TGCGCCAGCAGTGAGACGGGGGGAAATTCACCCCTCCACTTT
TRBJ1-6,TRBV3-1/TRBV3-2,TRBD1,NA,CASSQAQGDSPLHF,TGTGCCAGCAGCCAAGCGCAGGGGGATTCACCCCTCCACTTT
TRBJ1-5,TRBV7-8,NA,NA,CASSLVRNQPQHF,TGTGCCAGCAGCTTAGTCAGGAATCAGCCCCAGCATTTT
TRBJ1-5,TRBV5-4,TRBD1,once,CASSRDRGSNQPQHF,TGTGCCAGCAGCCGGGACAGGGGAAGCAATCAGCCCCAGCATTTT
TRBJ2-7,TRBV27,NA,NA,CASSLSGMPYEQYF,TGTGCCAGCAGTTTGTCGGGAATGCCCTACGAGCAGTACTTC
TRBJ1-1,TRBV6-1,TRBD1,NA,CASSDLRGRWDTEAFF,TGTGCCAGCAGTGACCTAAGGGGGCGTTGGGACACTGAAGCTTTCTTT
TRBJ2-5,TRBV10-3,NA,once,CAISESNNQETQYF,TGTGCCATCAGTGAGTCGAACAATCAAGAGACCCAGTACTTC
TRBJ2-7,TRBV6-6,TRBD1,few,CASSAGTGSSYEQYF,TGTGCCAGCAGCGCCGGGACAGGGTCGTCCTACGAGCAGTACTTC
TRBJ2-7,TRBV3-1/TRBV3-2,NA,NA,CASSQGTSPYEQYF,TGTGCCAGCAGCCAAGGTACTAGCCCCTACGAGCAGTACTTC
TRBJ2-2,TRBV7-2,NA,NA,CASSFIQANTGELFF,TGTGCCAGCAGCTTTATCCAGGCGAACACCGGGGAGCTGTTTTTT
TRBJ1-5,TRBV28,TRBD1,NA,CASKTGPSQPQHF,TGTGCCAGCAAGACAGGGCCTAGTCAGCCCCAGCATTTT
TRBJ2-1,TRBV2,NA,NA,CAGRTYNEQFF,TGTGCGGGGCGGACCTACAATGAGCAGTTCTTC
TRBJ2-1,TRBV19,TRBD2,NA,CASSIVLWGLAGPSSYNEQFF,TGTGCCAGTAGTATAGTCCTTTGGGGGCTAGCGGGGCCGAGCTCCTACAATGAGCAGTTCTTC
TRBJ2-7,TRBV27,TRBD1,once,CASSPRDRHREQYF,TGTGCCAGCAGTCCCAGGGACAGACATAGGGAGCAGTACTTC
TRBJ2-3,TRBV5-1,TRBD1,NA,CASSSDRGGSTQYF,TGCGCCAGCAGCTCGGACAGGGGTGGGTCTACGCAGTATTTT
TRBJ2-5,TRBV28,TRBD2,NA,CASRFSGGLAETQYF,TGTGCCAGCAGATTTAGCGGGGGGTTGGCAGAGACCCAGTACTTC
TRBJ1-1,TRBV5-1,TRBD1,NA,CASSLERTGGFTEAFF,TGCGCCAGCAGCTTGGAAAGGACAGGGGGTTTCACTGAAGCTTTCTTT
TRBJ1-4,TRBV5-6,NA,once,CASSVGSWGEVEKLFF,TGTGCCAGCAGCGTCGGCTCATGGGGGGAGGTTGAAAAACTGTTTTTT
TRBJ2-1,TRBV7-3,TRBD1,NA,CASSPGTVEGQFF,TGTGCCAGCAGCCCCGGGACAGTCGAGGGGCAGTTCTTC
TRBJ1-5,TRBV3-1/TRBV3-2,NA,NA,CASSQDGPGHRGNQPQHF,TGTGCCAGCAGCCAAGACGGACCGGGACACAGAGGGAATCAGCCCCAGCATTTT
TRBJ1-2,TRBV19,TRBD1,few,CASSNRDSGRGNYGYTF,TGTGCCAGTAGCAACCGGGACAGCGGCAGGGGTAACTATGGCTACACCTTC
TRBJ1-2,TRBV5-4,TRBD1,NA,CASSRLDRENYGYTF,TGTGCCAGCAGCCGACTCGACAGGGAAAACTATGGCTACACCTTC
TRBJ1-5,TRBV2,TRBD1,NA,CASGTGLSNQPQHF,TGTGCCAGCGGGACAGGGTTGAGCAATCAGCCCCAGCATTTT
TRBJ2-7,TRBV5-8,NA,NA,CASSPPGHRIYEQYF,TGTGCCAGCAGCCCTCCGGGACATCGTATCTACGAGCAGTACTTC
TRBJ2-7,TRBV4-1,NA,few,CASSQRQGYEQYF,TGCGCCAGCAGCCAACGCCAGGGTTACGAGCAGTACTTC
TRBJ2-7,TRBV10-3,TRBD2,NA,CAISEIERGANEQYF,TGTGCCATCAGTGAGATCGAGCGGGGAGCCAACGAGCAGTACTTC
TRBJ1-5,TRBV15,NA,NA,CATSLRVGDQPQHF,TGTGCCACCAGCCTCAGGGTAGGAGATCAGCCCCAGCATTTT
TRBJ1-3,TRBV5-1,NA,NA,CASSLQNSGNTIYF,TGCGCCAGCAGCTTGCAGAACTCTGGAAACACCATATATTTT
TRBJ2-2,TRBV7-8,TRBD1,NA,CASSLVRGRGPGELFF,TGTGCCAGCAGCTTAGTCAGGGGGCGCGGGCCCGGGGAGCTGTTTTTT
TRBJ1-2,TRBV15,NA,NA,CATSRLDGGYTF,TGTGCCACCAGCAGACTAGACGGTGGCTACACCTTC
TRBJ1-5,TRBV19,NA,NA,CASSDRVTGRNQPQHF,TGTGCCAGTAGTGATCGGGTCACAGGTAGGAATCAGCCCCAGCATTTT
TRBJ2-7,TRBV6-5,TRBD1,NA,CASTQYDRGTYEQYF,TGTGCCAGCACCCAATACGACAGGGGAACCTACGAGCAGTACTTC
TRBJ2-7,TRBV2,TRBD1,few,CASSPGTGRREQYF,TGTGCCAGCAGCCCGGGGACAGGTCGGAGGGAGCAGTACTTC
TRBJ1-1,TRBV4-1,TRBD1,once,CASSQPPGQGGTEAFF,TGCGCCAGCAGCCAACCCCCCGGACAGGGAGGAACTGAAGCTTTCTTT
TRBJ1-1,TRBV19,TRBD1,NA,CASVHRGQGASNTEAFF,TGTGCCAGTGTTCACAGGGGACAGGGGGCATCGAACACTGAAGCTTTCTTT
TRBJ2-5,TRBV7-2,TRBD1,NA,CASSLVRGETQYF,TGTGCCAGCAGCTTAGTCAGGGGGGAGACCCAGTACTTC
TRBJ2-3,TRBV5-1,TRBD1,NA,CASSHGPPTGGTDTQYF,TGCGCCAGCAGCCACGGTCCCCCGACAGGGGGCACAGATACGCAGTATTTT
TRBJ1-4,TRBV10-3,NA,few,CAISTQGEKLFF,TGTGCCATCAGTACACAGGGAGAAAAACTGTTTTTT
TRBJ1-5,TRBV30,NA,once,CAWSVRGGGNQPQHF,TGTGCCTGGAGTGTTCGGGGAGGGGGCAATCAGCCCCAGCATTTT
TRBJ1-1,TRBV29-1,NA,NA,CSGYNSITEAFF,TGCAGCGGTTATAATTCTATCACTGAAGCTTTCTTT
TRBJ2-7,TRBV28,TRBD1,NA,CASSSLTGAWGEQYF,TGTGCCAGCAGTTCATTGACAGGGGCCTGGGGGGAGCAGTACTTC
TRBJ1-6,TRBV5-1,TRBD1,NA,CASSLVGTGSYSPLHF,TGCGCCAGCAGCTTGGTAGGGACAGGGAGTTATTCACCCCTCCACTTT
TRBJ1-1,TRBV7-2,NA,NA,CASSREGNTEAFF,TGTGCCAGCAGTCGGGAGGGGAACACTGAAGCTTTCTTT